The source of this T cell receptor beta chain is a study of blood T cell repertoires in COVID-19. Looking at the study overall: T cells, B-cell-depleted T cells, or PBMCs supplied cDNA or gDNA.

Germline V gene data show CDR1 as MDHEN and CDR2 as SYDVKM. V shed 2 bases, J shed 2 bases, and the junction held 3 bases outside the gene matches. The CDR3 contains 15 residues. The method was immunoSEQ multiplex PCR; TCRdb's version includes in-frame clones alone and lacks a portion of them. Here the sample spans about 88,000 clones, over 80% being singletons. This chain links TRBV28 with TRBJ2-5; 9 nucleotides agree with TRBD1. This TCR derives from a human donor in a cohort sampled during active COVID-19. Sequences were obtained from peripheral blood. CDR3 protein: CASSLPGQGQETQYF. CDR3 DNA sequence: TGTGCCAGCAGTTTACCCGGACAGGGGCAAGAGACCCAGTACTTC.